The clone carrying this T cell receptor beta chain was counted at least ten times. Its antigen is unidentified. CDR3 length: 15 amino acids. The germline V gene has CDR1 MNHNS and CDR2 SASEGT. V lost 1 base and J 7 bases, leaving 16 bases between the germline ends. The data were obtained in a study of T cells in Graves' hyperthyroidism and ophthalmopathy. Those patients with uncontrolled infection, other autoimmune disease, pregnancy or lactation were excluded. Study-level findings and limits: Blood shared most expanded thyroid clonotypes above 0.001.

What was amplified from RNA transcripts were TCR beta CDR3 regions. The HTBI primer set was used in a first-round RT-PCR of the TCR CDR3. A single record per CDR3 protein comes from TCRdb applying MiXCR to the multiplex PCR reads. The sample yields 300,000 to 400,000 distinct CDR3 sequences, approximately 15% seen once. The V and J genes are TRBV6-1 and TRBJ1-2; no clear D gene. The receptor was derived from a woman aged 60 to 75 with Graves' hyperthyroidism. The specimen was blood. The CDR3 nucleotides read TGTGCCAGCAGTGAAGGGCGGGTCGCGTACTCTGGCTACACCTTC. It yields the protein CASSEGRVAYSGYTF.